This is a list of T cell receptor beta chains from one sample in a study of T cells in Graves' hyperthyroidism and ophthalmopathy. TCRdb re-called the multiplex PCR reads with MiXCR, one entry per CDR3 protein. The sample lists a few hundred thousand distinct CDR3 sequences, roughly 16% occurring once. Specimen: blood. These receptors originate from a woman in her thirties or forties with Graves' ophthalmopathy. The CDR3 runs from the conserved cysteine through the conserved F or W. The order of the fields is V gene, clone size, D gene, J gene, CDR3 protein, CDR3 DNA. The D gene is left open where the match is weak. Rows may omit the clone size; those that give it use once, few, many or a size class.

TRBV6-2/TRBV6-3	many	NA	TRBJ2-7	CASSWDTASYEQYF	TGTGCCAGCAGTTGGGACACGGCTTCCTACGAGCAGTACTTC
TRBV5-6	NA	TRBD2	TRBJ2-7	CASSLSLAGVYEQYF	TGTGCCAGCAGCTTATCACTAGCGGGAGTCTACGAGCAGTACTTC
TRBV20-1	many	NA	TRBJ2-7	CSANGGGWAYEQYF	TGCAGTGCCAATGGGGGAGGATGGGCCTACGAGCAGTACTTC
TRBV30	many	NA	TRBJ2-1	CAWRDRLRSSYNEQFF	TGTGCCTGGAGGGACCGACTTAGAAGCTCCTACAATGAGCAGTTCTTC
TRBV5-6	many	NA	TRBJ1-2	CASSPGLLDGYTF	TGTGCCAGCAGCCCTGGACTGTTAGATGGCTACACCTTC
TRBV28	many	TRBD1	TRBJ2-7	CASSTQGAPSYEQYF	TGTGCCAGCAGTACGCAGGGGGCGCCCTCCTACGAGCAGTACTTC
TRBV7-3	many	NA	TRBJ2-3	CASSLSSQTDTQYF	TGTGCCAGCAGCTTATCTTCGCAAACAGATACGCAGTATTTT
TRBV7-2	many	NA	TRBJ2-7	CASSLGALGYEQYF	TGTGCCAGCAGCTTAGGTGCCCTTGGTTACGAGCAGTACTTC
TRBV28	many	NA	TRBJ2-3	CASRPRGSPRHTQYF	TGTGCCAGCAGACCTAGGGGTTCCCCGCGTCATACGCAGTATTTT
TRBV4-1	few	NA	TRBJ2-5	CASSLTGRETQYF	TGCGCCAGCAGCCTGACTGGACGAGAGACCCAGTACTTC
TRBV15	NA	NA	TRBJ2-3	CATRRGGRTDTQYF	TGTGCCACCAGGCGTGGGGGACGCACAGATACGCAGTATTTT
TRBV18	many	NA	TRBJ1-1	CASSPGEGTEAFF	TGTGCCAGCTCACCCGGGGAGGGCACTGAAGCTTTCTTT
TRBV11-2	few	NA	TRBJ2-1	CASSEAGYEQFF	TGTGCCAGCAGCGAGGCGGGCTATGAGCAGTTCTTC
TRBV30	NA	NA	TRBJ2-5	CAWSEAAGETQYF	TGTGCCTGGAGTGAGGCGGCCGGGGAGACCCAGTACTTC
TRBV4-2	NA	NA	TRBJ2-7	CASSQKYRSYEQYF	TGTGCCAGCAGCCAAAAATACAGGAGCTACGAGCAGTACTTC
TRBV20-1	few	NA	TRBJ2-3	CSARDRAKGPDTQYF	TGCAGTGCTAGAGATAGGGCTAAAGGACCAGATACGCAGTATTTT
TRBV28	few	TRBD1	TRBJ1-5	CASSLRQGAVQPQHF	TGTGCCAGCAGTTTAAGGCAGGGGGCGGTTCAGCCCCAGCATTTT
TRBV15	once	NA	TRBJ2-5	CATSRVNVSPRETQYF	TGTGCCACCAGCAGAGTAAATGTCTCCCCTCGAGAGACCCAGTACTTC
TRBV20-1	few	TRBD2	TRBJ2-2	CSASSRTSGRFTGELSF	TGCAGTGCTAGTTCAAGGACTAGCGGGAGGTTCACCGGGGAGCTGTCTTTT
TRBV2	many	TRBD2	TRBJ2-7	CASSGRGLAGGAYEQYF	TGTGCCAGCAGCGGCAGGGGACTAGCGGGAGGGGCCTACGAGCAGTACTTC
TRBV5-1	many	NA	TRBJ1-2	CASIGFQDFYGYTF	TGCGCCAGCATCGGGTTTCAGGACTTCTATGGCTACACCTTC
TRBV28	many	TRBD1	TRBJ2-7	CASSSPGTGVIYEQYF	TGTGCCAGCAGTTCGCCCGGGACAGGGGTAATCTACGAGCAGTACTTC
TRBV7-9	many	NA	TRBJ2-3	CASSTTRASSTDTQYF	TGTGCCAGCAGCACAACTAGGGCTTCTAGCACAGATACGCAGTATTTT
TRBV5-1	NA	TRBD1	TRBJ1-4	CASSPSLRDRGRLLFF	TGCGCCAGCAGCCCCTCGCTCCGGGACAGGGGGCGGTTACTGTTTTTT
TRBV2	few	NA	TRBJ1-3	CASRGGVGNTIYF	TGTGCCAGCAGAGGGGGGGTCGGAAACACCATATATTTT
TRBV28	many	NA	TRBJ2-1	CASSLGRLGNEQFF	TGTGCCAGCAGTCTAGGGAGGCTGGGCAATGAGCAGTTCTTC
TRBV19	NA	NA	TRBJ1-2	CASESGVWGEYGYTF	TGTGCCAGTGAAAGCGGAGTATGGGGTGAATATGGCTACACCTTC
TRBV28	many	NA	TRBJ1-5	CASSSATGEPQHF	TGTGCCAGCAGTTCCGCCACCGGGGAGCCCCAGCATTTT
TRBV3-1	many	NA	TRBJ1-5	CASSGGGNQPQHF	TGTGCCAGCTCGGGGGGGGGAAATCAGCCCCAGCATTTT
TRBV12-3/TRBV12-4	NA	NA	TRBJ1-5	CASSRRDQPQHF	TGTGCCAGCAGTCGGAGGGATCAGCCCCAGCATTTT
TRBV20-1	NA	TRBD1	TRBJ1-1	CSAGQGLNTEAFF	TGCAGTGCGGGACAGGGCTTGAACACTGAAGCTTTCTTT
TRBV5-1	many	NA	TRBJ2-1	CASSLEQGPYNEQFF	TGCGCCAGCAGCTTGGAACAGGGTCCCTACAATGAGCAGTTCTTC
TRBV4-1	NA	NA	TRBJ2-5	CASSHGYQALETQYF	TGCGCCAGCAGCCACGGCTATCAGGCTTTAGAGACCCAGTACTTC
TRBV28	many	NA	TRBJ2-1	CASSPFQGNEQFF	TGTGCCAGCAGCCCCTTTCAGGGCAATGAGCAGTTCTTC
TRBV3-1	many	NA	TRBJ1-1	CASSLNQVNTEAFF	TGTGCCAGCAGCCTAAATCAGGTGAACACTGAAGCTTTCTTT
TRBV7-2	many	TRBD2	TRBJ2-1	CASSSLAGGPDEQFF	TGTGCCAGCAGTTCCCTAGCGGGAGGGCCCGATGAGCAGTTCTTC
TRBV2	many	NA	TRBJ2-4	CASSGDPGAAKNIQYF	TGTGCCAGCAGTGGGGACCCAGGCGCAGCCAAAAACATTCAGTACTTC
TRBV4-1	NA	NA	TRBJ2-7	CASSQAFSRGYEQYF	TGCGCCAGCAGCCAAGCATTTTCGAGGGGCTACGAGCAGTACTTC
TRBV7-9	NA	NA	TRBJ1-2	CASSLMGDYGYTF	TGTGCCAGCAGCTTAATGGGGGACTATGGCTACACCTTC
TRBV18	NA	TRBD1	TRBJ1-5	CASSRQGIGQPQHF	TGTGCCAGCTCGCGACAGGGGATTGGTCAGCCCCAGCATTTT
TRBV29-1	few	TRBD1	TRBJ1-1	CSVEDQGTGKAFF	TGCAGCGTTGAAGATCAGGGGACAGGGAAGGCTTTCTTT
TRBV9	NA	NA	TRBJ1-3	CASSAKQGSGNTIYF	TGTGCCAGCAGCGCGAAACAGGGCTCTGGAAACACCATATATTTT
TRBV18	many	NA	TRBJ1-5	CASAQGSNQPQHF	TGTGCCAGCGCACAGGGAAGCAATCAGCCCCAGCATTTT
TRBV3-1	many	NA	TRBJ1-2	CASSQGADRGGYTF	TGTGCCAGCAGCCAAGGGGCCGATCGGGGAGGCTACACCTTC
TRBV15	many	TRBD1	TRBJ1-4	CATSRALTGRNEKLFF	TGTGCCACCAGCAGAGCTCTGACAGGGCGAAATGAAAAACTGTTTTTT
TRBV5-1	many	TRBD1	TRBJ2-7	CASSLGLRGQGLRYEQYF	TGCGCCAGCAGCTTGGGGTTGCGTGGACAGGGGCTAAGGTACGAGCAGTACTTC
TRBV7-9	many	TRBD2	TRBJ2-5	CASSLGRASSGRHQETQYF	TGTGCCAGCAGCTTAGGAAGGGCGTCTAGCGGGAGGCACCAAGAGACCCAGTACTTC
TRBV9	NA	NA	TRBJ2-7	CASSSGANEQYF	TGTGCCAGCAGTTCCGGGGCCAACGAGCAGTACTTC
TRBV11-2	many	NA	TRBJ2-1	CASSYNPGVGLRNEQFF	TGTGCCAGCAGCTACAACCCAGGGGTTGGACTACGGAATGAGCAGTTCTTC
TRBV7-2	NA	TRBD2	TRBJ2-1	CASSSLRLARKGEQFF	TGTGCCAGCAGCTCCCTAAGACTAGCGAGGAAGGGTGAGCAGTTCTTC
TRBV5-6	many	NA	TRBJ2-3	CASSLLGEGGGPDTQYF	TGTGCCAGCAGCCTGCTGGGGGAAGGAGGGGGTCCGGATACGCAGTATTTT
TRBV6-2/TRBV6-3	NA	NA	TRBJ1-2	CASSVVGGRGGYTF	TGTGCCAGCAGTGTCGTCGGCGGCAGAGGTGGCTACACCTTC
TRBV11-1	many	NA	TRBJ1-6	CASSGDRDSPLHF	TGTGCCAGCAGCGGGGATCGCGATTCACCCCTCCACTTT
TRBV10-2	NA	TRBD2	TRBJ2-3	CASSEAAGVSDTQYF	TGCGCCAGCAGTGAGGCGGCGGGAGTATCGGATACGCAGTATTTT